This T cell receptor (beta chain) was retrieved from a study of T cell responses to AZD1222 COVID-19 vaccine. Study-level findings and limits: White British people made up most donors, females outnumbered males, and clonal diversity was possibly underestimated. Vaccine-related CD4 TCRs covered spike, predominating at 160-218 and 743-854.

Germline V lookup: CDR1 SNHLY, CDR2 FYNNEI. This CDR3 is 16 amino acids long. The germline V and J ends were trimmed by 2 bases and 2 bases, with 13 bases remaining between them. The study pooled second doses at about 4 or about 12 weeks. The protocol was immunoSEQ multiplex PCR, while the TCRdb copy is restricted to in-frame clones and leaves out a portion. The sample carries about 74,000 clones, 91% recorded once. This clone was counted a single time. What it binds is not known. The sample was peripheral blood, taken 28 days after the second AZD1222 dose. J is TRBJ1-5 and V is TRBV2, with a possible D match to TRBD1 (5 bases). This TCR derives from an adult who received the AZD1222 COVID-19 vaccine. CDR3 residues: CASSEWSGGGNQPQHF. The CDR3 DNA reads TGTGCCAGCAGTGAATGGTCCGGGGGGGGCAATCAGCCCCAGCATTTT.